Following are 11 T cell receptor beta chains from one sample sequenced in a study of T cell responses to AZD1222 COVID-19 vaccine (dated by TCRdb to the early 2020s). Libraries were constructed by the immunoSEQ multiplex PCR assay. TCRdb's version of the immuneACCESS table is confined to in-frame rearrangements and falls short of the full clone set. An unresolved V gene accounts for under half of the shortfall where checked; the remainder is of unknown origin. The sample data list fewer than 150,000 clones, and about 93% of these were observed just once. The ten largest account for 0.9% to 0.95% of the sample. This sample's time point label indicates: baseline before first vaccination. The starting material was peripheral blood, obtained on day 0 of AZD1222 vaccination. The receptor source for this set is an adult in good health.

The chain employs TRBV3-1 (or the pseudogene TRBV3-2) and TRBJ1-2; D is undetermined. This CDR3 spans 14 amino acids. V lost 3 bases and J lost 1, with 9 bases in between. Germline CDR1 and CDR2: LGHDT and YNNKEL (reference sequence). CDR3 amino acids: CASSHTSGNYGYTF. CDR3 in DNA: TGTGCCAGCAGCCACACGAGCGGTAACTATGGCTACACCTTC.

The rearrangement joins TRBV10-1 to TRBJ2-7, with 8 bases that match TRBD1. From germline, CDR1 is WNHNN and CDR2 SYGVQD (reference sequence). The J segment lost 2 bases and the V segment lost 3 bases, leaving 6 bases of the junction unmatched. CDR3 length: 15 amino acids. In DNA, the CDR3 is TGCGCCAGCAGTGATCAGGGGGCGAGCCCCTACGAGCAGTACTTC. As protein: CASSDQGASPYEQYF.

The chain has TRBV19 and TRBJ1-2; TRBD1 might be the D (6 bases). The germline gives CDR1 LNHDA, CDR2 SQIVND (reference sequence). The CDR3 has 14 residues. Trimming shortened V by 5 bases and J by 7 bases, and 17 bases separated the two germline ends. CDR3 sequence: CASSGTRGTSGYTF. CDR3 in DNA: TGTGCCAGTAGTGGGACAAGGGGTACTTCTGGCTACACCTTC.

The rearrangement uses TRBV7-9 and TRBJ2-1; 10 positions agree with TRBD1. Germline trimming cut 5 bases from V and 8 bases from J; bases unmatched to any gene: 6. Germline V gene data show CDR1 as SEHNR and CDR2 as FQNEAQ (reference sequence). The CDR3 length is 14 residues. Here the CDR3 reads CASSRDRGHDEQFF. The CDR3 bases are TGTGCCAGCAGCCGGGACAGGGGTCATGATGAGCAGTTCTTC.

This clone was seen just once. CDR3 loop: CASSPGQVEHEQFF. In DNA, the CDR3 is TGCGCCAGCAGCCCGGGACAGGTTGAGCATGAGCAGTTCTTC. The V gene is TRBV5-1, the J gene TRBJ2-1; 8 bases fit TRBD1. The V gene end was trimmed by 4 bases and the J gene end by 8 bases; junction bases not matched to a gene: 8. There are 14 residues in the CDR3. Germline lookup yields CDR1 SGHRS and CDR2 YFSETQ.

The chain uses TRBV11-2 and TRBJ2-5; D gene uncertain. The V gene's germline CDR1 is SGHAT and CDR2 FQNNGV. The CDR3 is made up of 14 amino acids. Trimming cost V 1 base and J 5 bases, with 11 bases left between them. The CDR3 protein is CASSLADIGETQYF. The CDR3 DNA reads TGTGCCAGCAGCTTAGCAGACATTGGGGAGACCCAGTACTTC.

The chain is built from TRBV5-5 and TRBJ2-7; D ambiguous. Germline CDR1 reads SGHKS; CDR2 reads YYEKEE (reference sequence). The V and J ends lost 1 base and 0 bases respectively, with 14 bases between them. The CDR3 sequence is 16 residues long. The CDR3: CASSLLVSRSSYEQYF. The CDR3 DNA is TGTGCCAGCAGCTTGTTGGTCAGTAGAAGCTCCTACGAGCAGTACTTC.

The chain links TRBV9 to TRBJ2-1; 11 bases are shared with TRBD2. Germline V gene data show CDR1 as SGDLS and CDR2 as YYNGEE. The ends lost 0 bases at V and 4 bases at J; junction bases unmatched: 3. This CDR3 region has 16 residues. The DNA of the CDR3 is TGTGCCAGCAGCGTAGGACTAGCGGGAAGTTACAATGAGCAGTTCTTC. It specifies CASSVGLAGSYNEQFF.

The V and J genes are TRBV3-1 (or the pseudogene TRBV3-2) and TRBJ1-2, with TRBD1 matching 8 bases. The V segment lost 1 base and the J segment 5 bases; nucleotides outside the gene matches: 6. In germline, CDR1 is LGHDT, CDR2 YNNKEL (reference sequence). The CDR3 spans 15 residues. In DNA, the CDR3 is TGTGCCAGCAGCCAAGCGGCAGGGGGCGCGTATGGCTACACCTTC. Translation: CASSQAAGGAYGYTF.

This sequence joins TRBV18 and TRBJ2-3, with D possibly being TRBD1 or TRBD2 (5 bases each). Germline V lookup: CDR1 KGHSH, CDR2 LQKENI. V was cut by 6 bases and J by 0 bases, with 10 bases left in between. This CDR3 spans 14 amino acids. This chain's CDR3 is CASSQGRSTDTQYF. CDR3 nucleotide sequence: TGTGCCAGCTCCCAGGGACGGAGCACAGATACGCAGTATTTT.

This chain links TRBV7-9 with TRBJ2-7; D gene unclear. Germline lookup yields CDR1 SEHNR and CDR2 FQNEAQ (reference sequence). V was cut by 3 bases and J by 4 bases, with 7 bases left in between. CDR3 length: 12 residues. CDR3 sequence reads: CASSFVGYEQYF. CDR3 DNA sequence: TGTGCCAGCAGCTTCGTAGGGTACGAGCAGTACTTC.